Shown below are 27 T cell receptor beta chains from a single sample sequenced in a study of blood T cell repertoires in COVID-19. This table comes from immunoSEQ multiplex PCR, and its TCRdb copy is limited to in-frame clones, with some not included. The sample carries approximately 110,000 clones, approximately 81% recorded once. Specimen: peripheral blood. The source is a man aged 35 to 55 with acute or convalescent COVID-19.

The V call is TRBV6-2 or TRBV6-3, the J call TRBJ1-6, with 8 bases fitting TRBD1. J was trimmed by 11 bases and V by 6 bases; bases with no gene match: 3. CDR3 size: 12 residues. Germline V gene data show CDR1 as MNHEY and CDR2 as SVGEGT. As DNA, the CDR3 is TGTGCCAGCAGCCGGGGACAGGCACCCCTCCACTTT. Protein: CASSRGQAPLHF.

The CDR3 DNA sequence: TGTGCCAGCAGCTTACGGAGCGGGGGGCCCAATGAGCAGTTCTTC. This translates into CASSLRSGGPNEQFF. The chain uses TRBV7-2 and TRBJ2-1, with 9 nucleotides matching TRBD2. Germline V gene lookup returns CDR1 SGHTA and CDR2 FQGNSA. V was clipped by 2 bases and J by 6 bases; unmatched bases: 5. CDR3 length equals 15 residues.

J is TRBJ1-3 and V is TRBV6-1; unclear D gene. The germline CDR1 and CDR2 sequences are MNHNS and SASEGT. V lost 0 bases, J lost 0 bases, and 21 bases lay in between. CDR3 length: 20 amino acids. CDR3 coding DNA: TGTGCCAGCAGTGAAGCGTGGGTAGCACTAACCTTGAGCTCTGGAAACACCATATATTTT. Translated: CASSEAWVALTLSSGNTIYF.

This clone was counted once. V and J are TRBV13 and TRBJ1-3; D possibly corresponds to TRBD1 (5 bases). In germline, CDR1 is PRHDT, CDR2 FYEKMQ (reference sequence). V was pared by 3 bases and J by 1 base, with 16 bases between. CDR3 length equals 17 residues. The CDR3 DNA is TGTGCCAGCAGCTTTCTTTCGTCAGGGAATTCTGGAAACACCATATATTTT. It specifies CASSFLSSGNSGNTIYF.

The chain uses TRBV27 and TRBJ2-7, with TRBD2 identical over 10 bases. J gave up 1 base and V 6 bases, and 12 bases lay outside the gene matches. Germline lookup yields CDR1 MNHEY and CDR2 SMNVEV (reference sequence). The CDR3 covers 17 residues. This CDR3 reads CASSSLRGLAPSYEQYF. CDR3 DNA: TGTGCCAGCAGCTCTCTGCGGGGACTAGCGCCTTCCTACGAGCAGTACTTC.

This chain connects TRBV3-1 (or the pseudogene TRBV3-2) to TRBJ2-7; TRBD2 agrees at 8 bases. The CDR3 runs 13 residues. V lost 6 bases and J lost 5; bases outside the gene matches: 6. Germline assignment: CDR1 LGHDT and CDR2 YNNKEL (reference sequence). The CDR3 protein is CASRQTSVHEQYF. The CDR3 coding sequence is TGTGCCAGCAGACAGACTAGCGTCCACGAGCAGTACTTC.

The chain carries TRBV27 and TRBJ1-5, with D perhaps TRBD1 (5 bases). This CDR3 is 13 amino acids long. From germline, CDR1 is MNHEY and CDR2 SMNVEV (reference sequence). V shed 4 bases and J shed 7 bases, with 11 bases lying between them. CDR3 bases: TGTGCCAGCAGTTCCGACAGATTACAGCCCCAGCATTTT. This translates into CASSSDRLQPQHF.

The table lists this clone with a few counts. The CDR3 nucleotides read TGTGCCAGCGAGGCCCCTCTACGGAACACTGAAGCTTTCTTT. Its protein is CASEAPLRNTEAFF. This chain joins TRBV2 and TRBJ1-1; D gene unclear. Germline CDR1 is SNHLY and CDR2 is FYNNEI. Trimming took off 8 bases at V and 1 base at J, with 14 bases between the two ends. The CDR3 has 14 amino acids.

The CDR3 region has the DNA TGTGCCAGCAGCCTCTCGGGGCTAGCGGGGGGGCGGACCGGGGAGCTGTTTTTT. Its protein product is CASSLSGLAGGRTGELFF. The chain uses TRBV3-1 (or the pseudogene TRBV3-2) and TRBJ2-2; 12 bases align to TRBD2. From germline, CDR1 is LGHDT and CDR2 YNNKEL (reference sequence). V shed 4 bases and J 5 bases; nucleotides not matched to a gene: 11. The CDR3 totals 18 residues.

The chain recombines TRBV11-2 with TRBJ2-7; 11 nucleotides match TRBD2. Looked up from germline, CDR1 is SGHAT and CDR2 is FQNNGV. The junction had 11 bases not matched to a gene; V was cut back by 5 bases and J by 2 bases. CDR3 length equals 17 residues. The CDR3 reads CASSPRHSGGAPYEQYF. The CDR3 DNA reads TGTGCCAGCAGCCCCCGTCATAGCGGGGGGGCCCCCTACGAGCAGTACTTC.

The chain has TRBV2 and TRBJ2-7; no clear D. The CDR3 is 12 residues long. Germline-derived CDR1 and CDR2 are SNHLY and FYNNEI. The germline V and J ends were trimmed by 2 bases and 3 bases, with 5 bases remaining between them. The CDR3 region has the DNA TGTGCCAGCAGTGAAAACAGCTACGAGCAGTACTTC. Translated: CASSENSYEQYF.

This chain's CDR3 is CASSLYSGRVSYEQYF. DNA for the CDR3: TGTGCCAGCAGCCTTTATAGCGGGAGGGTTTCCTACGAGCAGTACTTC. V usage is TRBV3-1 (or the pseudogene TRBV3-2) and J usage is TRBJ2-7, with TRBD2 matching over 11 bases. Looked up from germline, CDR1 is LGHDT and CDR2 is YNNKEL (reference sequence). V dropped 4 bases and J dropped 1; count of bases not matched to a gene: 6. The CDR3 contains 16 residues.

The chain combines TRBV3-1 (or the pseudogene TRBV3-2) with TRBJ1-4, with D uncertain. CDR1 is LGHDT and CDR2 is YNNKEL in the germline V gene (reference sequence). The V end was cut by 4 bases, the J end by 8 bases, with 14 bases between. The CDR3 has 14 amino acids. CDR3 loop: CASSRTPRGEKLFF. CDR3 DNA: TGTGCCAGCAGCCGGACGCCTCGAGGGGAAAAACTGTTTTTT.

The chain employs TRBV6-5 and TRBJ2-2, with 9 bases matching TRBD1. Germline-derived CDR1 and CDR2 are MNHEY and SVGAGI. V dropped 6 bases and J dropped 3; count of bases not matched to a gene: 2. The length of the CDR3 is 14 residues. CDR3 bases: TGTGCCAGCAGCCGGGACAGGGACACCGGGGAGCTGTTTTTT. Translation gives CASSRDRDTGELFF.

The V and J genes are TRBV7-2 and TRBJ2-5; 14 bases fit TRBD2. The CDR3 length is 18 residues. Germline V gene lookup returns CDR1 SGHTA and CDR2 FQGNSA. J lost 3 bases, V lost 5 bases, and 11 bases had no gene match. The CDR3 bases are TGTGCCAGCAGCATACCCGGGACTAGCGGGGGCCGAAAAGAGACCCAGTACTTC. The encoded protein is CASSIPGTSGGRKETQYF.

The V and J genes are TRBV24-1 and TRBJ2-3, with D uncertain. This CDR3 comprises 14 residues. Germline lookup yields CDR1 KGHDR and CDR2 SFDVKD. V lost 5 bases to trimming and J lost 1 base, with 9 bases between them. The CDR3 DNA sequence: TGTGCCACCAGTGTCCCGGGTGGCACAGATACGCAGTATTTT. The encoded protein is CATSVPGGTDTQYF.

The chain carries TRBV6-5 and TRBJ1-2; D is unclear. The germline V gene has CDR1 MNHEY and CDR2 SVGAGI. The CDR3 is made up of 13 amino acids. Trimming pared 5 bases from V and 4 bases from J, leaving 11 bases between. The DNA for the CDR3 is TGTGCCAGCAGTCCCGGGTTTAGCTATGGCTACACCTTC. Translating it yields CASSPGFSYGYTF.

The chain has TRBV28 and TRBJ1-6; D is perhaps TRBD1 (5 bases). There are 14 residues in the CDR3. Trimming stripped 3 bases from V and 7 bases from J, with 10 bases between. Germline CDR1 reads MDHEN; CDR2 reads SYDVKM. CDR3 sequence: CASSFGRTNSPLHF. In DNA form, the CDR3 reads TGTGCCAGCAGTTTCGGACGGACAAATTCACCCCTCCACTTT. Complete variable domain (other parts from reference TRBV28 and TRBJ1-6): DVKVTQSSRYLVKRTGEKVFLECVQDMDHENMFWYRQDPGLGLRLIYFSYDVKMKEKGDIPEGYSVSREKKERFSLILESASTNQTSMYLCASSFGRTNSPLHFGNGTRLTVT.

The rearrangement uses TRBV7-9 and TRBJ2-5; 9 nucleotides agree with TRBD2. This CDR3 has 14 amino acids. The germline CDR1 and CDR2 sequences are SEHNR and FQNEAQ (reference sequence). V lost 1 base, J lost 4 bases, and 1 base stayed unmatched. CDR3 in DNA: TGTGCCAGCAGCTTAGGTAGCGGGAGAGAGACCCAGTACTTC. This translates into CASSLGSGRETQYF. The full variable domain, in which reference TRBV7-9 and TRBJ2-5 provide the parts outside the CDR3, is DTGVSQNPRHKITKRGQNVTFRCDPISEHNRLYWYRQTLGQGPEFLTYFQNEAQLEKSRLLSDRFSAERPKGSFSTLEIQRTEQGDSAMYLCASSLGSGRETQYFGPGTRLLVL.

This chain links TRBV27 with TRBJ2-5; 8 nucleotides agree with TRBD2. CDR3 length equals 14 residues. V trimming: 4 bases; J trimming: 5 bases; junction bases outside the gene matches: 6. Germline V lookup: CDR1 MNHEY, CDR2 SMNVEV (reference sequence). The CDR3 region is CASSSGGSRETQYF. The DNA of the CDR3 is TGTGCCAGCAGTTCGGGAGGGAGTCGGGAGACCCAGTACTTC.

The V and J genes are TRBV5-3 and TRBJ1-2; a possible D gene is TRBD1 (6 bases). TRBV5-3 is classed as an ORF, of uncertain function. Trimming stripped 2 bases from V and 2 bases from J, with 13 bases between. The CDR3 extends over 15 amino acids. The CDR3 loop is CARSFDRTGNYGYTF. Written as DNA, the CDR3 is TGTGCCAGAAGCTTCGATCGAACAGGGAACTATGGCTACACCTTC.

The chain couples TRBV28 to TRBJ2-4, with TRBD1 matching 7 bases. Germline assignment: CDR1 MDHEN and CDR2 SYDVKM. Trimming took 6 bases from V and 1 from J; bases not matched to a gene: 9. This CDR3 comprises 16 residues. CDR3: CASRTGTAGAKNIQYF. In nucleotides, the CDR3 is TGTGCCAGCAGGACCGGGACAGCCGGGGCCAAAAACATTCAGTACTTC.

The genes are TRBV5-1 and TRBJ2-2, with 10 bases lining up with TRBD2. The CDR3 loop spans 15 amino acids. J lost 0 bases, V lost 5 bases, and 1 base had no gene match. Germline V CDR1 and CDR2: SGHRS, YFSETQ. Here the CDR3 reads CASRLAGANTGELFF. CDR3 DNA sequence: TGCGCCAGCAGGCTAGCGGGGGCGAACACCGGGGAGCTGTTTTTT.

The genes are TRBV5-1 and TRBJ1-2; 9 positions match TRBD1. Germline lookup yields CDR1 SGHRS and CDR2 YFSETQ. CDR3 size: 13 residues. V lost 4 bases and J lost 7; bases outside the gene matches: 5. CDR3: CASSPGQGSGYTF. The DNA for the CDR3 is TGCGCCAGCAGCCCCGGACAGGGGTCTGGCTACACCTTC. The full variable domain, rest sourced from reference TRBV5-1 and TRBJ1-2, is KAGVTQTPRYLIKTRGQQVTLSCSPISGHRSVSWYQQTPGQGLQFLFEYFSETQRNKGNFPGRFSGRQFSNSRSEMNVSTLELGDSALYLCASSPGQGSGYTFGSGTRLTVV.

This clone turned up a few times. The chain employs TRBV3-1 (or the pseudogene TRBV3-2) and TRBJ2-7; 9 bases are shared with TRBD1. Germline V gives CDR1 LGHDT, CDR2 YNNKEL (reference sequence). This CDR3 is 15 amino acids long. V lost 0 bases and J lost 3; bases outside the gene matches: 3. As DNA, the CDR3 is TGTGCCAGCAGCCAAGAAACAGGGGGCTGCTACGAGCAGTACTTC. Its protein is CASSQETGGCYEQYF.

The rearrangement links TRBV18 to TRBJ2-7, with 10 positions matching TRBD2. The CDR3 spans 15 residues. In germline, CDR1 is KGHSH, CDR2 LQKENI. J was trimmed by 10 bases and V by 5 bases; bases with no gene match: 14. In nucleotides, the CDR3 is TGTGCCAGCTCATTCGGGACTAGCGCTACTACGATCCAGTACTTC. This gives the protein CASSFGTSATTIQYF. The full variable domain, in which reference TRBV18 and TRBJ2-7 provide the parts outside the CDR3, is NAGVMQNPRHLVRRRGQEARLRCSPMKGHSHVYWYRQLPEEGLKFMVYLQKENIIDESGMPKERFSAEFPKEGPSILRIQQVVRGDSAAYFCASSFGTSATTIQYFGPGTRLTVT.

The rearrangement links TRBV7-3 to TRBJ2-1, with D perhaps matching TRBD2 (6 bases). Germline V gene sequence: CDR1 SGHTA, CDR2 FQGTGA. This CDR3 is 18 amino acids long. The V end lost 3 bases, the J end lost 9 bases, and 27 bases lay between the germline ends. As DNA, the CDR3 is TGTGCCAGCAGCTTTCAACCGGGACTGCTTGATCACGGGGGTGAGCAGTTCTTC. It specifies CASSFQPGLLDHGGEQFF.